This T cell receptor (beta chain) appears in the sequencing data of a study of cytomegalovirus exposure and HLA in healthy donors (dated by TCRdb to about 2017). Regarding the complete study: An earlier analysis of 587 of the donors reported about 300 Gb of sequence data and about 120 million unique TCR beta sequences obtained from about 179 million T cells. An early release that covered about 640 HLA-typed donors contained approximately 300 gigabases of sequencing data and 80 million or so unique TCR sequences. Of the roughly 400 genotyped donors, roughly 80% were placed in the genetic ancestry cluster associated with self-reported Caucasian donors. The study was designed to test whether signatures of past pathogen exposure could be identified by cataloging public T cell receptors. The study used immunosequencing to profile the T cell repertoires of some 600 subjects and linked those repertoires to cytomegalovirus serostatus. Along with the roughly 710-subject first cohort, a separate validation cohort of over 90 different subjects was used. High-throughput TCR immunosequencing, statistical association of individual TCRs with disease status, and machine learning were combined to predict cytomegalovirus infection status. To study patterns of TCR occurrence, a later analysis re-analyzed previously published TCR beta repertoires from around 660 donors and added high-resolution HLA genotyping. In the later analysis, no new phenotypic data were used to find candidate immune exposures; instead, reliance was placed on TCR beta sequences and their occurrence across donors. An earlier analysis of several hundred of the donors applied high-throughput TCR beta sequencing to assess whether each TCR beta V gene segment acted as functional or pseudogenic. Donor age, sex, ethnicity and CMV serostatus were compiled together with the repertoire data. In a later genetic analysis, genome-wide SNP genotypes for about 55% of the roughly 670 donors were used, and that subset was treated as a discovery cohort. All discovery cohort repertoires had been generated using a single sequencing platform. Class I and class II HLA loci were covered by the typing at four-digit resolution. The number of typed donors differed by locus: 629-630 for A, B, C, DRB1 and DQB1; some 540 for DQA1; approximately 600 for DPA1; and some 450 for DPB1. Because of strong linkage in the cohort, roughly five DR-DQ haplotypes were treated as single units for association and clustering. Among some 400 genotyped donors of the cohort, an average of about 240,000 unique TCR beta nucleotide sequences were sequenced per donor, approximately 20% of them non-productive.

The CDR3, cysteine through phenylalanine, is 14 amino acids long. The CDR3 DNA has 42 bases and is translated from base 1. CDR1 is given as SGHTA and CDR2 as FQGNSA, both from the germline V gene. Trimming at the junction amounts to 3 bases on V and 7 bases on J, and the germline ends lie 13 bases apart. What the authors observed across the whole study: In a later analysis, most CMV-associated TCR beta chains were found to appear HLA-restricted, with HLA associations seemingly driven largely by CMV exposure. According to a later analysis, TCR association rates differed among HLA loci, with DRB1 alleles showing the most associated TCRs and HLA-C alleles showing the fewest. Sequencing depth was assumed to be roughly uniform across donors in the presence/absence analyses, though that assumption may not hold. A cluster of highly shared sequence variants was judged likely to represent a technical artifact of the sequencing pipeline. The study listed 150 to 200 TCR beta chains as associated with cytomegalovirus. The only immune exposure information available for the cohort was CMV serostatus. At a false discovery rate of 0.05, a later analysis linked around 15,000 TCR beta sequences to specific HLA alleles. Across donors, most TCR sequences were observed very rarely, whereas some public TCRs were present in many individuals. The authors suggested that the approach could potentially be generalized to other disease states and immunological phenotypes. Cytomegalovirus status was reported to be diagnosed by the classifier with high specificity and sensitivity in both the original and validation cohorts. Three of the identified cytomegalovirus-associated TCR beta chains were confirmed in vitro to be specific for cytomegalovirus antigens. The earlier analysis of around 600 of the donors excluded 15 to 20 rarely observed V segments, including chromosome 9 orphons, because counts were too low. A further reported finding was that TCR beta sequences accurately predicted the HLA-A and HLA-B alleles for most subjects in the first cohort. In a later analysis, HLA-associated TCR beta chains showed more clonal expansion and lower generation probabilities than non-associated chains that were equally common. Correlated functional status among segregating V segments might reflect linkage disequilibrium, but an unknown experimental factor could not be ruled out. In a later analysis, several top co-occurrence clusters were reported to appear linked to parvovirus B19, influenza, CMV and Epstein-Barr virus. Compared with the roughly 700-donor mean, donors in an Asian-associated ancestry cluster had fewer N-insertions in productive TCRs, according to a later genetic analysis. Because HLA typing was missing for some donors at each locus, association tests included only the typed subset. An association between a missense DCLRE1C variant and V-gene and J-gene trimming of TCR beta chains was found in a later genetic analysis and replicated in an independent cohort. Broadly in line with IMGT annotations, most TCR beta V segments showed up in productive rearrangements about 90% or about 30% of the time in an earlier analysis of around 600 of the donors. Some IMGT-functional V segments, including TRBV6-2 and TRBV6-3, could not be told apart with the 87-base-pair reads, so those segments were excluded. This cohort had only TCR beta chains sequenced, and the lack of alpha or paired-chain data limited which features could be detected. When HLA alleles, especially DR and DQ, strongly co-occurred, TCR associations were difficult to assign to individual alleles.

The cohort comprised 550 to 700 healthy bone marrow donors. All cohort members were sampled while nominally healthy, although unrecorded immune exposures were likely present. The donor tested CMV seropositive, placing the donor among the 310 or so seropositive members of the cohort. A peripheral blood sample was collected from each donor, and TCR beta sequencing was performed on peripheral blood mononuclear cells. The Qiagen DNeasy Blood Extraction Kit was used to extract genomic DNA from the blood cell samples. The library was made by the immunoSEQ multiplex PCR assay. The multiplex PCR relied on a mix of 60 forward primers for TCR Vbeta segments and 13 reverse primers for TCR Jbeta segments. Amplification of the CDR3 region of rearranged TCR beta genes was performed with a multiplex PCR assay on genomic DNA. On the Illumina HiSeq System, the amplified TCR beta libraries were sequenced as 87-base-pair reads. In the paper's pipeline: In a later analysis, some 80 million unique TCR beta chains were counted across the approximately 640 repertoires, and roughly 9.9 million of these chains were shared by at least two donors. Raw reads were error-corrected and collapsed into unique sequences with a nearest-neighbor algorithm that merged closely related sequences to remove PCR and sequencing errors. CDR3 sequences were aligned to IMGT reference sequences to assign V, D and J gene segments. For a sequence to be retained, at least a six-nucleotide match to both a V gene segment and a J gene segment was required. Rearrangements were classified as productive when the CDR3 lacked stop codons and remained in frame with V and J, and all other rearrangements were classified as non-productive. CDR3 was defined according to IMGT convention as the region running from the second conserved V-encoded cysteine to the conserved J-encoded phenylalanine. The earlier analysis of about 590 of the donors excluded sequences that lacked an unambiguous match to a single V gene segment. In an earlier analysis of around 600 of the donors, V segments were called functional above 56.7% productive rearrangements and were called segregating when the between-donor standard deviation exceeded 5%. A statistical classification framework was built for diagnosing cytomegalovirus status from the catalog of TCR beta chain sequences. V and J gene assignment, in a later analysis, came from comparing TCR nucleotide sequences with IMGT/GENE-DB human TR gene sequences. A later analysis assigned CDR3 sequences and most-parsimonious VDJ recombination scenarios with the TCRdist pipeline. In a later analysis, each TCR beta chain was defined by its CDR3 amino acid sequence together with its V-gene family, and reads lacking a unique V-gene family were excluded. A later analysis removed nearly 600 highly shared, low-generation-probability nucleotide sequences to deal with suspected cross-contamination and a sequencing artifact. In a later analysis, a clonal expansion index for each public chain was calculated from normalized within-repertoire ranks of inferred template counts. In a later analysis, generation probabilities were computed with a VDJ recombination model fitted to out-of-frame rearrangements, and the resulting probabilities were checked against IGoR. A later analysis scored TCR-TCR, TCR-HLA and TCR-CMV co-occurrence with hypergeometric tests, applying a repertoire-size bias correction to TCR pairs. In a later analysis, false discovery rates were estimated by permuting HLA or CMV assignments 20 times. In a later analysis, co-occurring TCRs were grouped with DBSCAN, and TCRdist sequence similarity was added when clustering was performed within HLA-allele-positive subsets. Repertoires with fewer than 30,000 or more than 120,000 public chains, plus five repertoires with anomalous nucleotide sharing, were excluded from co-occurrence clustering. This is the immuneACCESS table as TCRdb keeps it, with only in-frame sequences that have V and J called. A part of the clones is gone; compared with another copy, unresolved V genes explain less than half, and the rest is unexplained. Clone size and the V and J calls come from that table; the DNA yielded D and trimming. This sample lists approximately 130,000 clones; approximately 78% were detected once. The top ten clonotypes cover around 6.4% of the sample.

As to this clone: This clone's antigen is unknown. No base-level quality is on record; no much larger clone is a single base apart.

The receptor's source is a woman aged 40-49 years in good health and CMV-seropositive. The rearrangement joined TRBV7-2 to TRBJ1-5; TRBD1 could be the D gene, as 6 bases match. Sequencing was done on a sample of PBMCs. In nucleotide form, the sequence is TGTGCCAGCAGCTTTTCAGGGGACGAGCAGCCCCAGCATTTT. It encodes CASSFSGDEQPQHF.